This record concerns one T cell receptor (beta chain) sequence. The germline gives CDR1 SGHVS, CDR2 FQNEAQ. CDR3 size: 18 residues. V dropped 4 bases and J dropped 1 base, with 21 bases sitting between them. The source of the sample is a study of shared clonotypes between healthy human individuals. The assay was run at deep level. Every subset had its genomic DNA shared out evenly among several immunoSEQ plates. Using immunoSEQ multiplex PCR, the repertoire was profiled, and TCRdb retains in-frame clones only, with some absent. This table holds about 1,900,000 clones, less than 95% found once. It was CD45RO-negative cells, positively selected for CCR7, that made up naive CD8 cells, with terminally differentiated effector memory CD45RA+ cells excluded.

The chain uses TRBV7-8 and TRBJ2-3; possibly TRBD2 for D (6 bases). The source of this sequence is a man younger than 30 in good health. The sequencing input was naive CD8+ T cells sorted from blood. The CDR3 coding sequence is TGTGCCAGCAGCTCTCGTTTGATTAGCGGCTTGGGCACAGATACGCAGTATTTT. Its protein product is CASSSRLISGLGTDTQYF.